This TCR beta chain was identified in a study of T cells after yellow fever vaccination. Study results and limitations: A minor fraction of clonotypes spanned both CD4 and CD8 compartments.

This CDR3 region has 13 residues. Germline V gene lookup returns CDR1 LGHNA and CDR2 YSLEER. V lost 4 bases and J lost 6, with 11 bases in between. A remark on this clonotype: Its target is unknown.

The authors made TCR cDNA by 5'RACE template switching, adding a universal primer site and UMIs. TCRdb re-called the 5' RACE reads through MiXCR, storing one row per CDR3 protein. The data hold 450,000 to 550,000 distinct CDR3 sequences, with about 19% observed a single time. The specimen was PBMCs, collected 15 days after the yellow fever booster vaccination. The V gene is TRBV4-3, the J gene TRBJ2-3; a possible D gene is TRBD2 (5 bases). The origin of this receptor is a man younger than 45 who received the YFV17D yellow fever vaccine. The CDR3 protein is CASSRNPGDTQYF. In nucleotides, the CDR3 is TGCGCCAGCAGCCGCAATCCGGGGGATACGCAGTATTTT.